Described below is a single TCR beta chain sequence and its context. The target antigen is unknown. In preparing the TRB cDNA libraries, 5' RACE with UMI labels was used. TCRdb reprocessed the 5' RACE reads and keeps a single row for each CDR3 protein, giving no DNA. Found here are about 110,000 distinct CDR3 sequences; the top ten clones hold more than 0.3%. This specimen belongs to a study of CXCR3-negative and CXCR3-positive naive CD8 T cells. General observations from the study: The study found more hydrophobic TRB CDR3s in CXCR3-positive naive cells than in CXCR3-negative naive cells. Similar TRBV-TRBJ usage was seen in naive cells (both CXCR3-negative and CXCR3-positive), but memory cells differed.

CDR3 length: 15 amino acids. Germline V gene lookup returns CDR1 MNHNY and CDR2 SVGAGI (reference sequence). The clonotype originates from a human donor in good health. Some clones in this sample may be carry-over from other donors' samples. The sequenced sample consisted of naive CXCR3+ CD8+ T cells from blood. Specified subset: CD45RO-CCR7+CD27+CD95- naive CD8+ T cells expressing CXCR3 (TNR3+). The rearrangement joins TRBV6-6 to TRBJ1-2. This CDR3 reads CASSSWDGVNYGYTF.